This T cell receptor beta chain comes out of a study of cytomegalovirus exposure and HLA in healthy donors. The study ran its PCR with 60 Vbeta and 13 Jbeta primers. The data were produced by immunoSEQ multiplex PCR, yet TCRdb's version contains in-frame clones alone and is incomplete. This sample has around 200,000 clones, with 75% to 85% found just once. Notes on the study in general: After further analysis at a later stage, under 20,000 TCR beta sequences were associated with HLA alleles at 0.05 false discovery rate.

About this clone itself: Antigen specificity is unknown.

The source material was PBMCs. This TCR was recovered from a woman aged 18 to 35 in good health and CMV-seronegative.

The CDR3 sequence: CASSLRQGVADTQYF. The CDR3, as DNA: TGTGCCAGCAGCCTCCGACAGGGGGTTGCAGATACGCAGTATTTT. J is TRBJ2-3 and V is TRBV13, with 9 bases lining up with TRBD1. The CDR3 runs to 15 residues. V trimming: 5 bases; J trimming: 4 bases; junction bases outside the gene matches: 7. Germline-derived CDR1 and CDR2 are PRHDT and FYEKMQ (reference sequence).